The rows below give T cell receptor beta chains drawn from one sample of a study of cytomegalovirus exposure and HLA in healthy donors. TCRdb's table, derived via immunoSEQ multiplex PCR, lists solely in-frame clones and lacks some. The table lists roughly 130,000 clones, 74% of them singletons. Sequenced sample: PBMCs. These receptors came from a woman in her 50s in good health and CMV-seropositive. Each CDR3 is given with its conserved first and last residue. D genes are given only for firm matches. Rows may omit the clone size; those that give it use once, few, many or a size class.

- TRBD2 TRBJ2-1 TRBV30 14 TGTGCCTGGAGAGCGGGGAGCTCCTACAATGAGCAGTTCTTC CAWRAGSSYNEQFF
- - TRBJ2-7 TRBV4-1 16 TGCGCCAGCAGCCCGACCCTTCCCCGGGGGGCCCACGAGCAGTACTTC CASSPTLPRGAHEQYF
- TRBD1 TRBJ1-3 TRBV5-4 14 TGTGCCAGCAGCTCTGGACAGGGTGGAAACACCATATATTTT CASSSGQGGNTIYF
few - TRBJ1-4 TRBV4-3 15 TGCGCCAGCAGCCAAGAGTGGGGGCACGGTGAAAAACTGTTTTTT CASSQEWGHGEKLFF
few TRBD1 TRBJ1-2 TRBV10-1 12 TGCGCCAGCAGTTCGGACAGGAATGGCTACACCTTC CASSSDRNGYTF
- - TRBJ2-7 TRBV5-1 16 TGCGCCAGCAGCTTGGACCCGTCCGAAGGGGGGGACGAGCAGTACTTC CASSLDPSEGGDEQYF
once TRBD1 TRBJ1-6 TRBV4-2 15 TGTGCCAGCAGCTCCGCTCCCAGGGGGAATTCACCCCTCCACTTT CASSSAPRGNSPLHF
- - TRBJ1-1 TRBV7-9 12 TGTTCCAGCAGCTTCCTAGCAACTGAAGCTTTCTTT CSSSFLATEAFF
- TRBD1 TRBJ1-2 TRBV7-2 16 TGTGCCAGCAGCGGACAGGGGAATGCTCTAGGTCTTGGCTACACCTTC CASSGQGNALGLGYTF
few - TRBJ2-5 TRBV5-1 13 TGCGCCAGCAGCTTGGGAGGTCCGGAGACCCAGTACTTC CASSLGGPETQYF
- - TRBJ2-3 TRBV12-5 15 TGTGCTAGCGGGCGAGGGGGGGCCCAATCGGATACGCAGTATTTT CASGRGGAQSDTQYF
- - TRBJ1-1 TRBV9 16 TGTGCCAGCAGCGTAGGGGTGGGGACACTGAACACTGAAGCTTTCTTT CASSVGVGTLNTEAFF
- - TRBJ1-2 TRBV7-2 14 TGTGCCAGCAGCGCGCACCAGCGAGTGTATGGCTACACCTTC CASSAHQRVYGYTF
few - TRBJ2-7 TRBV10-3 13 TGTGCCATCAGTGAGTTACAGGAGGGCGAGCAGTACTTC CAISELQEGEQYF
- TRBD2 TRBJ2-3 TRBV15 21 TGTGCCACCAGCAGGCCTAATCTAGCGGGGGCAGCCGATCGCCTCACAGATACGCAGTATTTT CATSRPNLAGAADRLTDTQYF
- - TRBJ2-3 TRBV9 14 TGTGCCAAAGGGTGGGACTCTAGCACAGATACGCAGTATTTT CAKGWDSSTDTQYF
once - TRBJ1-5 TRBV6-5 13 TGTGCCAGCAGTGAGGCTAGCAATCAGCCCCAGCATTTT CASSEASNQPQHF
- TRBD2 TRBJ2-5 TRBV7-9 13 TGTGCCAGCAGCCGGGGGGAGAAAGAGACCCAGTACTTC CASSRGEKETQYF
- - TRBJ1-6 TRBV10-3 17 TGTGCCATCAGCGCCCGGGACATCAGCTCCTATAATTCACCCCTCCACTTT CAISARDISSYNSPLHF
few TRBD1 TRBJ2-7 TRBV7-2 16 TGTGCCAGCAGCTCAGACCGGACAGGGCGTACCTACGAGCAGTACTTC CASSSDRTGRTYEQYF
- - TRBJ2-5 TRBV7-8 16 TGTGCCAGCAGCTCCATCGGGACTGCCCGACAAGAGACCCAGTACTTC CASSSIGTARQETQYF
- - TRBJ2-1 TRBV7-9 15 TGTGCCAGCAGCCCTAGTGGGGGCCCCTACAATGAGCAGTTCTTC CASSPSGGPYNEQFF
- - TRBJ1-1 TRBV21-1 14 TGTGCCAGCCGGTTTTGCAGGGTCGGCACTGAAGCTTTCTTT CASRFCRVGTEAFF
once TRBD1 TRBJ1-1 TRBV4-1 14 TGCGCCAGCAGTTTTCGTCAGGGGGATACTGAAGCTTTCTTT CASSFRQGDTEAFF
- - TRBJ1-2 TRBV10-3 15 TGTGCCATCAGTGAACCGGGACAAGCTAACTATGGCTACACCTTC CAISEPGQANYGYTF
- TRBD1 TRBJ2-7 TRBV19 16 TGTGCCAGTAGTATAGGAGCAGGGGGAGAGACCTACGAGCAGTACTTC CASSIGAGGETYEQYF
- - TRBJ2-3 TRBV4-3 14 TGCGCCAGCAGCCAAGGCCGGGGAAGAGATACGCAGTATTTT CASSQGRGRDTQYF
once TRBD1 TRBJ1-2 TRBV7-2 13 TGTGCCAGCAGCCAGGGACAGAACTATGGCTACACCTTC CASSQGQNYGYTF
- - TRBJ1-2 TRBV27 12 TGTGCCAGCAGTCAGGCGGGGTATGGCTACACCTTC CASSQAGYGYTF
- - TRBJ1-4 TRBV5-6 13 TGTGCCAGCAGGATCGAGGACTGTTGGGAACTGTTTTTT CASRIEDCWELFF
- TRBD1 TRBJ1-2 TRBV7-2 16 TGTGCCAGCAGCGATCTCGACAGGGGGCGCCGACAGGGCTACACCTTC CASSDLDRGRRQGYTF
once - TRBJ2-7 TRBV27 12 TGTGCCAGCAGCAGACGAGGGAGCGAGCAGTACTTC CASSRRGSEQYF
few - TRBJ2-3 TRBV29-1 14 TGCAGCGGAGCATTACGGTCTAGCACAGATACGCAGTATTTT CSGALRSSTDTQYF
few TRBD2 TRBJ2-7 TRBV10-2 12 TGCGCCAGCAGTGGGGACTACTACGAGCAGTACTTC CASSGDYYEQYF
- - TRBJ1-1 TRBV6-1 13 TGTGCCAGCAAAAAGCCCGAGAACACTGAAGCTTTCTTT CASKKPENTEAFF
- TRBD1 TRBJ1-2 TRBV6-1 18 TGTGCCAGCAGTGAAAAAAGGGACAGGGTTTACGGAGCTGATGGCTACACCTTC CASSEKRDRVYGADGYTF
once - TRBJ2-3 TRBV4-1 15 TGCGCCAGCAGCCAAGGCCCTACCCGGTCGGATACGCAGTATTTT CASSQGPTRSDTQYF
- - TRBJ1-2 TRBV5-4 14 TGTGCCAGCAGACCCCCGGCGGGGGAGTATGGCTACACCTTC CASRPPAGEYGYTF
- - TRBJ1-4 TRBV6-1 13 TGTGCCAGCCAGATATCAACTAATGAAAAACTGTTTTTT CASQISTNEKLFF
- TRBD1 TRBJ2-1 TRBV5-4 15 TGTGCCAGCAGCTGGGGGGACAGGGCCACGGATGAGCAGTTCTTC CASSWGDRATDEQFF
- - TRBJ2-2 TRBV27 12 TGTGCCAGCAGTTTCAGGGTCGGGGAGCTGTTTTTT CASSFRVGELFF
- - TRBJ1-4 TRBV18 17 TGTGCCAGCTCACCCGAAACTGGGACTTCGGAGGAGGAAAAACTGTTTTTT CASSPETGTSEEEKLFF
- - TRBJ2-3 TRBV18 14 TGTGCCAGCTCAGCTGCGGTTGGGACAGATACGCAGTATTTT CASSAAVGTDTQYF
- - TRBJ1-2 TRBV29-1 13 TGCAGCGTTGACGGGAATACAGTACATGGCTACACCTTC CSVDGNTVHGYTF
- TRBD1 TRBJ2-7 TRBV9 15 TGTGCCAGCAGCGTAGGGGGACAGGGGCTCGACGAGCAGTACTTC CASSVGGQGLDEQYF
once TRBD1 TRBJ2-3 TRBV6-5 13 TGTGCCAGCAGGGACAGGGTGACAGATACACAGTATTTT CASRDRVTDTQYF
once TRBD1 TRBJ2-7 TRBV5-1 15 TGCGCCAGCAGCCTACTACAGGGGGCTTTCTACGAGCAGTACTTC CASSLLQGAFYEQYF
- TRBD1 TRBJ2-5 TRBV19 16 TGTGCCAGTAGTTTTCGGACAGGGCCAGGGAGGGAGACCCAGTACTTC CASSFRTGPGRETQYF
- - TRBJ2-1 TRBV6-6 13 TGTGCCAGCAGTTACCCGGACAGCAAGCTCCAGTTCTTC CASSYPDSKLQFF
few - TRBJ2-3 TRBV6-1 14 TGTGCCAGCAGTGGGCTCCGGGGCACAGATACGCAGTATTTT CASSGLRGTDTQYF
- - TRBJ2-3 TRBV11-2 14 TGTGCCAGCAGCCCACAGAAGGGCACAGATACGCAGTATTTT CASSPQKGTDTQYF
- - TRBJ2-7 TRBV14 13 TGTGCCAGCAGCGTAGGGGCCACCTACGAGCAGTACTTC CASSVGATYEQYF
- TRBD1 TRBJ2-2 TRBV30 16 TGTGCCTGGAGTGTCCGAGGGACAGTAAACACCGGGGAGCTGTTTTTT CAWSVRGTVNTGELFF